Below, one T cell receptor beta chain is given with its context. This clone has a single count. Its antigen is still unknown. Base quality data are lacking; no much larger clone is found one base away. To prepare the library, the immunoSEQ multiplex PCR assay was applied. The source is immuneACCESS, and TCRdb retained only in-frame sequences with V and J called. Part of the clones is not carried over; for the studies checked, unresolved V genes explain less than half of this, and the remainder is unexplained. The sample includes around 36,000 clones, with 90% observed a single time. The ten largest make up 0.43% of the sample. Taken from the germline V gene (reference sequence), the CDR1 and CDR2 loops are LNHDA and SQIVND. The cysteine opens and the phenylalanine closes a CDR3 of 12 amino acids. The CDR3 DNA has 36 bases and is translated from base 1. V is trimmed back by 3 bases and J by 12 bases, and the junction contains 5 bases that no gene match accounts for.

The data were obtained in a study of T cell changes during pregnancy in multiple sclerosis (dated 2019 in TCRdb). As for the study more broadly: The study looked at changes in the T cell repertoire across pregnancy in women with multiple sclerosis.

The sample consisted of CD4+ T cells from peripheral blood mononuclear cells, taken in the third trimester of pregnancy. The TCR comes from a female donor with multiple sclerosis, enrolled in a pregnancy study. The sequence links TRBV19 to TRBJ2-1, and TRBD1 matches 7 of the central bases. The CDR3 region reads CASSIFGDRQFF. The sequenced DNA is TGTGCCAGTAGTATTTTTGGGGACAGGCAGTTCTTC. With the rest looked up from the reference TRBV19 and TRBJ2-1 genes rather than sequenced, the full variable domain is DGGITQSPKYLFRKEGQNVTLSCEQNLNHDAMYWYRQDPGQGLRLIYYSQIVNDFQKGDIAEGYSVSREKKESFPLTVTSAQKNPTAFYLCASSIFGDRQFFGPGTRLTVL.